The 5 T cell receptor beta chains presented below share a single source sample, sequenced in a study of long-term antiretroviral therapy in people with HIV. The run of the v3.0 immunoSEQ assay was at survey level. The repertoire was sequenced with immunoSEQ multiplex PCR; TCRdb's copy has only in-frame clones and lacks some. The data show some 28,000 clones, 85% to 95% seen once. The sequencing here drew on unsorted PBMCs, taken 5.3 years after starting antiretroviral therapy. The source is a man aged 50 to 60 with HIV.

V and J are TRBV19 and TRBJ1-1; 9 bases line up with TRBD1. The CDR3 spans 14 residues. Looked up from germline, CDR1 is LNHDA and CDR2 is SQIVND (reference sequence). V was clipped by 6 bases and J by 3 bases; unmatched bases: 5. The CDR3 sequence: CASRLQGAYTEAFF. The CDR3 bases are TGTGCCAGTAGGCTACAGGGGGCCTACACTGAAGCTTTCTTT.

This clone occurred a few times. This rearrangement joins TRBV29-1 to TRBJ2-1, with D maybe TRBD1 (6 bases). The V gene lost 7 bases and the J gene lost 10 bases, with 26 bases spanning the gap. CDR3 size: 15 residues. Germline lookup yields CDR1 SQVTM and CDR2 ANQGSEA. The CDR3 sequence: CSAPPSTLEGVEQFF. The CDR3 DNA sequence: TGCAGCGCCCCCCCTTCTACACTAGAGGGGGTAGAGCAGTTCTTC.

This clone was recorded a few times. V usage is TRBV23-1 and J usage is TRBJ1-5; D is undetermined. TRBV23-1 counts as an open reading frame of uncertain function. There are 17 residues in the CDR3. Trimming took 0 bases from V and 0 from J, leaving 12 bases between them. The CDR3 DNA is TGCGCCAGCAGTCAATCGGCAGGTCCGAATAGCAATCAGCCCCAGCATTTT. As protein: CASSQSAGPNSNQPQHF.

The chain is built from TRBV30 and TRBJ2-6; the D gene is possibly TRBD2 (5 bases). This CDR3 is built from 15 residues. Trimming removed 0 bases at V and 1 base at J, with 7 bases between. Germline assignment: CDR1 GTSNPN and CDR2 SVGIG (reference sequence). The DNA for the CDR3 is TGTGCCTGGAGTGTACTAGGATCTGGGGCCAACGTCCTGACTTTC. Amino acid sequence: CAWSVLGSGANVLTF.

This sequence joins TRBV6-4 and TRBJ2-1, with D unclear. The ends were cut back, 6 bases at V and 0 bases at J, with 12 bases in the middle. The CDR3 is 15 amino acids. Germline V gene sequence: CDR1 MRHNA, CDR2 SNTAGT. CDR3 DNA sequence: TGTGCCAGCAGCCTGACTTCTAGCTCCTACAATGAGCAGTTCTTC. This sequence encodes CASSLTSSSYNEQFF.